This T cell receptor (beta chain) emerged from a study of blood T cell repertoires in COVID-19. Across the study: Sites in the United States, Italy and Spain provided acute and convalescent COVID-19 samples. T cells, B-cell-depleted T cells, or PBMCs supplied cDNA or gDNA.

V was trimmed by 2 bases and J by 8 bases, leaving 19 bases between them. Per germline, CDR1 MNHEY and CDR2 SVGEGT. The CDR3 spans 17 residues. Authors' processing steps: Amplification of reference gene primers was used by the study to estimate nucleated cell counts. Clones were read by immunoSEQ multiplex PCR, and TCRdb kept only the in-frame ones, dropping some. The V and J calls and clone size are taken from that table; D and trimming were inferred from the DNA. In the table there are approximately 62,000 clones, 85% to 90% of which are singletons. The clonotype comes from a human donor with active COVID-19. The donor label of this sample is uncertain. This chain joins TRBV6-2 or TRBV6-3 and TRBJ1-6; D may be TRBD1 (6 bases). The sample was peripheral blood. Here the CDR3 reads CASSYQGNWGPHSPLHF. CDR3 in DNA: TGTGCCAGCAGTTACCAAGGGAATTGGGGGCCTCATTCACCCCTCCACTTT.